This entry describes one T cell receptor beta chain. Its target is unknown. The data were obtained in a study of cytomegalovirus exposure and HLA in healthy donors. PCR employed 60 Vbeta and 13 Jbeta primers. Per the original data handling: A later analysis tallied 75 million to 80 million unique TCR beta chains, approximately 10 million of them shared. The assay was immunoSEQ multiplex PCR, and TCRdb's table has in-frame clones only and misses some. V and J calls and clone size come straight from that table; D and trimming were deduced from the DNA. This table has 130,000 or so clones, roughly 75% appearing once. The CDR3 spans 13 residues. The germline CDR1 and CDR2 sequences are MNHEY and SVGAGI. The V end was cut by 8 bases, the J end by 5 bases, with 15 bases between. General observations from the study: When analyzed later, a missense DCLRE1C variant was found to be linked to TCR beta V- and J-gene trimming. Later analysis suggested most CMV-associated TCR beta chains were HLA-restricted. According to an earlier analysis, most TCR beta V segments yielded productive rearrangements about 87% or about 30% of the time.

This chain connects TRBV6-5 to TRBJ1-1, with unresolved D. Sample: PBMCs. The TCR sequence derives from a man aged 25-45 years in good health and CMV-seronegative. CDR3 bases: TGTGCCAGCGCCGGCCCTTTGAGGACTGAAGCTTTCTTT. Its translation is CASAGPLRTEAFF.